The clone carrying this TCR beta chain has only a few counts. Antigen: not known. One junction end disagrees with the germline gene, perhaps due to a read error. These data belong to a study of blood T cells in healthy people across ages. General study points: Relative to aged donors, long-lived donors carried more naive CD4+ cells and displayed higher diversity.

The CDR3 sequence is 14 residues long. Germline assignment: CDR1 MNHEY and CDR2 SVGAGI. It was with a sample-barcoded 5' primer and a J-beta primer mix that a second PCR of roughly 7 to 12 cycles was run. TCRdb analysed the 5' RACE reads with MiXCR anew, one entry per CDR3 protein. Among 1.5 million to 2 million distinct CDR3 sequences listed, 25% to 30% were seen once. Specimen: blood. The TCR was taken from a woman aged 25 to 39 in good health. The rearrangement joins TRBV6-5 to TRBJ2-1; TRBD1 agrees at 7 bases. The CDR3 here is CAGSLSDRTNEQFF. CDR3 nucleotide sequence: TGTGCCGGCAGTTTATCGGACAGGACCAATGAGCAGTTCTTC.